A selection of T cell receptor beta chains follows, all from one sample in a study of shared clonotypes between healthy human individuals. Some clones are missing from TCRdb's copy, which holds only in-frame ones; the method was immunoSEQ multiplex PCR. The table records roughly 2.2 million clones, 93% of them present only once. Sequencing was performed on naive CD4+ T cells from PBMCs. The receptors were sampled from a young man in good health. Some clones in this sample may be carry-over from other donors' samples. The CDR3 runs from the conserved cysteine through the conserved F or W. The order of the fields is D gene, J gene, clone size, V gene, CDR3 DNA, CDR3 protein. The D gene is left open where the match is weak. Clone size, where shown, is once, few, many, or a class for clones that have expanded.

D gene: TRBD1; J gene: TRBJ2-7; clone size: -; V gene: TRBV6-1; CDR3 DNA: TGTGCCAGCTTCAGGGACAGAGACTCCTACGAGCAGTACTTC; CDR3 protein: CASFRDRDSYEQYF
D gene: TRBD2; J gene: TRBJ2-3; clone size: -; V gene: TRBV6-4; CDR3 DNA: TGTGCCAGCAGAAGTAGCAGGGAGGGGTATTTT; CDR3 protein: CASRSSREGYF
D gene: -; J gene: TRBJ2-6; clone size: once; V gene: TRBV28; CDR3 DNA: TGTGCCAGCAGCCCCGAGTTAGGTGGGGCCAACGTCCTGACTTTC; CDR3 protein: CASSPELGGANVLTF
D gene: -; J gene: TRBJ1-1; clone size: -; V gene: TRBV30; CDR3 DNA: TGTGCCTGGGTTCGCCTTCCGAACACTGAAGCTTTCTTT; CDR3 protein: CAWVRLPNTEAFF
D gene: TRBD2; J gene: TRBJ2-7; clone size: -; V gene: TRBV7-8; CDR3 DNA: TGTGCCAGCAGCTTACCTAGCGGGAGGGCCGGTGAGCAGTACTTC; CDR3 protein: CASSLPSGRAGEQYF
D gene: -; J gene: TRBJ2-3; clone size: -; V gene: TRBV4-1; CDR3 DNA: TGCGCCAGCAGCCCCCTTAACCGGTTGGGGGCCGGAGATACGCAGTATTTT; CDR3 protein: CASSPLNRLGAGDTQYF
D gene: -; J gene: TRBJ1-6; clone size: -; V gene: TRBV28; CDR3 DNA: TGTGCCAGCAGTTGGCCGGGACACTACAATTCACCCCTCCACTTT; CDR3 protein: CASSWPGHYNSPLHF
D gene: -; J gene: TRBJ2-1; clone size: -; V gene: TRBV11-2; CDR3 DNA: TGTGCCAGCAGCTTTTCAGCATCCCTTGGCTCTGAGCAGTTCTTC; CDR3 protein: CASSFSASLGSEQFF
D gene: -; J gene: TRBJ2-7; clone size: -; V gene: TRBV6-6; CDR3 DNA: TGTGCCAGCAGTTACGGGCTAGTCGAGCAGTACTTC; CDR3 protein: CASSYGLVEQYF
D gene: -; J gene: TRBJ1-6; clone size: -; V gene: TRBV7-9; CDR3 DNA: TGTGCCAGCAGCTTGGTGGGGCCCGTCACCCTCCACTTT; CDR3 protein: CASSLVGPVTLHF
D gene: -; J gene: TRBJ2-1; clone size: -; V gene: TRBV27; CDR3 DNA: TGTGCCAGCAGTTTACTCTCCCGTGGCCCTAATACATACAATGAGCAGTTCTTC; CDR3 protein: CASSLLSRGPNTYNEQFF
D gene: -; J gene: TRBJ2-3; clone size: -; V gene: TRBV5-4; CDR3 DNA: TGTGCCAGCAGCTTGGTAGGCCCCGGGGCGGATACGCAGTATTTT; CDR3 protein: CASSLVGPGADTQYF
D gene: TRBD1; J gene: TRBJ2-7; clone size: -; V gene: TRBV29-1; CDR3 DNA: TGCAGCGTCGTTGGACAGGGCGGGTACGAGCAGTACTTC; CDR3 protein: CSVVGQGGYEQYF
D gene: TRBD1; J gene: TRBJ2-1; clone size: once; V gene: TRBV15; CDR3 DNA: TGTGCCACCAGCAGAGATAAGAGGGGACAGGGGGCGAGGAATGAGCAGTTCTTC; CDR3 protein: CATSRDKRGQGARNEQFF
D gene: TRBD2; J gene: TRBJ2-1; clone size: -; V gene: TRBV11-3; CDR3 DNA: TGTGCCAGCAGCTTAGTGGGGGGGGAGCAGTTCTTC; CDR3 protein: CASSLVGGEQFF
D gene: -; J gene: TRBJ2-5; clone size: -; V gene: TRBV28; CDR3 DNA: TGTGCCAGCAGCCCGCCGGGGCAAGAGACCCAGTACTTC; CDR3 protein: CASSPPGQETQYF
D gene: TRBD2; J gene: TRBJ2-2; clone size: -; V gene: TRBV9; CDR3 DNA: TGTGCCAGCAGCGTAGCTGGGGCGGGAGGTAACGCCGGGGAGCTGTTTTTT; CDR3 protein: CASSVAGAGGNAGELFF
D gene: -; J gene: TRBJ1-4; clone size: -; V gene: TRBV7-9; CDR3 DNA: TGTGCCAGCAGCTTAGCGGCAGGGTCGGACGAAAAACTGTTTTTT; CDR3 protein: CASSLAAGSDEKLFF
D gene: TRBD1; J gene: TRBJ2-5; clone size: -; V gene: TRBV7-2; CDR3 DNA: TGTGCCAGCAGCCGTACCAGCCGGGGGACAGGGCAAGAGACCCAGTACTTC; CDR3 protein: CASSRTSRGTGQETQYF
D gene: -; J gene: TRBJ1-2; clone size: -; V gene: TRBV28; CDR3 DNA: TGTGCCAGCAGTTTAGGGTTCGGCTACACCTTC; CDR3 protein: CASSLGFGYTF
D gene: -; J gene: TRBJ2-2; clone size: once; V gene: TRBV10-3; CDR3 DNA: TGTGCCATCAGTGAGAGAACGGGACCCAGCACCGGGGAGCTGTTTTTT; CDR3 protein: CAISERTGPSTGELFF
D gene: -; J gene: TRBJ1-3; clone size: -; V gene: TRBV28; CDR3 DNA: TGTGCCAGCATCGAACCGGCGGGGGCTGGAAACACCATATATTTT; CDR3 protein: CASIEPAGAGNTIYF
D gene: -; J gene: TRBJ1-2; clone size: -; V gene: TRBV5-5; CDR3 DNA: TGTGCCAGCAGCGGGACCCTGGCAGGGGACGGCTACACCTTC; CDR3 protein: CASSGTLAGDGYTF
D gene: -; J gene: TRBJ2-7; clone size: -; V gene: TRBV30; CDR3 DNA: TGTGCCTGGAGTGTTGGGGGGATAGACTACGAGCAGTACTTC; CDR3 protein: CAWSVGGIDYEQYF
D gene: TRBD1; J gene: TRBJ2-7; clone size: -; V gene: TRBV5-4; CDR3 DNA: TGTGCCAGCAGGCCCACAGGGGGTGAGTACGAGCAGTACTTC; CDR3 protein: CASRPTGGEYEQYF
D gene: -; J gene: TRBJ2-6; clone size: -; V gene: TRBV11-2; CDR3 DNA: TGTGCCAGCAGCGACACCTCTGGGGCCAACGTCCTGACTTTC; CDR3 protein: CASSDTSGANVLTF
D gene: -; J gene: TRBJ2-1; clone size: -; V gene: TRBV29-1; CDR3 DNA: TGCAGCGTTTTGTTCACAGGGTCGCATTACAATGAGCAGTTCTTC; CDR3 protein: CSVLFTGSHYNEQFF
D gene: -; J gene: TRBJ2-7; clone size: -; V gene: TRBV7-2; CDR3 DNA: TGTGCCAGCAGCGGGCCTGGTTGGGACCGCTCCTACGAGCAGTACTTC; CDR3 protein: CASSGPGWDRSYEQYF
D gene: -; J gene: TRBJ2-1; clone size: -; V gene: TRBV7-8; CDR3 DNA: TGTGCCAGCAGCTTACCAGGAGGCGGCAATGAGCAGTTCTTC; CDR3 protein: CASSLPGGGNEQFF
D gene: -; J gene: TRBJ2-3; clone size: -; V gene: TRBV15; CDR3 DNA: TGTGCCACCAGCAGAGATAGTTGGCCTAAGGGATGGGGCACAGATACGCAGTATTTT; CDR3 protein: CATSRDSWPKGWGTDTQYF
D gene: -; J gene: TRBJ2-2; clone size: -; V gene: TRBV15; CDR3 DNA: TGTGCCACCAGCAGAGCGGGCGGGGAGCTGTTTTTT; CDR3 protein: CATSRAGGELFF
D gene: -; J gene: TRBJ1-5; clone size: -; V gene: TRBV5-8; CDR3 DNA: TGTGCCAGCAGCCAGACTCGTGACCAGCCCCAGCATTTT; CDR3 protein: CASSQTRDQPQHF
D gene: -; J gene: TRBJ1-2; clone size: -; V gene: TRBV7-8; CDR3 DNA: TGTGCCAGCAGCCTGCAGGGACCGGATGGCTACACCTTC; CDR3 protein: CASSLQGPDGYTF
D gene: -; J gene: TRBJ1-3; clone size: -; V gene: TRBV28; CDR3 DNA: TGTGCCAGCAGTCCGACAACCTCTGGAAACACCATATATTTT; CDR3 protein: CASSPTTSGNTIYF
D gene: -; J gene: TRBJ2-3; clone size: -; V gene: TRBV30; CDR3 DNA: TGTGCCTGGAGTGGTGGACAGAACACAGATACGCAGTATTTT; CDR3 protein: CAWSGGQNTDTQYF
D gene: -; J gene: TRBJ1-5; clone size: -; V gene: TRBV10-1; CDR3 DNA: TGCGCCAGCAGTGAGGTGGGACAGCCCCAGCATTTT; CDR3 protein: CASSEVGQPQHF
D gene: TRBD2; J gene: TRBJ2-1; clone size: -; V gene: TRBV5-4; CDR3 DNA: TGTGCCAGCAGCTTTCTAGCGGACAATGAGCAGTTCTTC; CDR3 protein: CASSFLADNEQFF
D gene: TRBD1; J gene: TRBJ1-4; clone size: -; V gene: TRBV5-1; CDR3 DNA: TGCGCCAGCAGCTTGGGACAGGGGGCAACTAATGAAAAACTGTTTTTT; CDR3 protein: CASSLGQGATNEKLFF
D gene: TRBD2; J gene: TRBJ2-1; clone size: -; V gene: TRBV2; CDR3 DNA: TGTGCCAGCAGCTTGGGACTAGCGTACAATGAGCAGTTCTTC; CDR3 protein: CASSLGLAYNEQFF
D gene: -; J gene: TRBJ1-3; clone size: -; V gene: TRBV5-8; CDR3 DNA: TGTGCCAGCAGCGCCTATGGCGGAAACACCATATATTTT; CDR3 protein: CASSAYGGNTIYF
D gene: -; J gene: TRBJ1-5; clone size: -; V gene: TRBV6-1; CDR3 DNA: TGTGCCAGCAGTGGCGTCTCAGGGGATCAGCCCCAGCATTTT; CDR3 protein: CASSGVSGDQPQHF
D gene: -; J gene: TRBJ2-5; clone size: once; V gene: TRBV7-7; CDR3 DNA: TGTGCCAGCAGCTACCGGACCCTAGAGACCCAGTACTTC; CDR3 protein: CASSYRTLETQYF
D gene: -; J gene: TRBJ2-5; clone size: -; V gene: TRBV11-3; CDR3 DNA: TGTGCCAGCAGCTTCTCAGGGAGGTTTGAGACCCAGTACTTC; CDR3 protein: CASSFSGRFETQYF
D gene: -; J gene: TRBJ2-1; clone size: once; V gene: TRBV5-1; CDR3 DNA: TGCGCCAGCAGCTTGCAACTAGGGAGAGACAATGAGCAGTTCTTC; CDR3 protein: CASSLQLGRDNEQFF
D gene: TRBD1; J gene: TRBJ1-1; clone size: few; V gene: TRBV18; CDR3 DNA: TGTGCCAGCTCACCGGGACAGGCTGTCACTGAAGCTTTCTTT; CDR3 protein: CASSPGQAVTEAFF
D gene: -; J gene: TRBJ1-2; clone size: -; V gene: TRBV6-1; CDR3 DNA: TGTGCCAGCAGTCGATGGAACTATGGCTACACCTTC; CDR3 protein: CASSRWNYGYTF
D gene: -; J gene: TRBJ2-1; clone size: -; V gene: TRBV6-1; CDR3 DNA: TGTGCCAGCAGCCTTAATGAGCAGTTCTTC; CDR3 protein: CASSLNEQFF
D gene: -; J gene: TRBJ1-1; clone size: -; V gene: TRBV6-4; CDR3 DNA: TGTGCCAGCAGTGTAGAGAAGAACACTGAAGCTTTCTTT; CDR3 protein: CASSVEKNTEAFF
D gene: -; J gene: TRBJ1-4; clone size: -; V gene: TRBV10-2; CDR3 DNA: TGCGCCAGCAGTGAACGGGGTTCTAATGAAAAACTGTTTTTT; CDR3 protein: CASSERGSNEKLFF